This T cell receptor beta chain was sequenced during a study of shared clonotypes between healthy human individuals (dated by TCRdb to 2018 to 2020). A note on the overall study: The cohort included a few men and a couple of women between 18 and 49 years of age. Libraries were prepared and TCR repertoires were sequenced by different laboratories using diverse techniques, in order to increase sequencing depth and limit assay-specific biases. Leukapheresis yielded between about 0.94 and 9 billion PBMCs per donor. To estimate repertoire size and how much clonotype sharing occurs between individuals, the study deeply sequenced the blood TCR repertoires of five or six healthy adults.

Paper-wide results and their limitations: Only blood was sampled, and tissue TCR repertoires likely differ from those in blood. Because the study included only a small number of donors, the genetic and exposure-history diversity represented was limited. Pairwise subsampling led to the expectation that sequencing depth would affect the degree of clonotype sharing among donors.

Using the deep immunoSEQ assay, multiplex PCR amplified TCR CDR3 regions from genomic DNA. For each cell subset, the extracted genomic DNA was distributed evenly across all wells of several immunoSEQ 96-well plates, and each plate served as one replicate. For unsorted PBMC, each replicate PCR was loaded with 250 to 300 ng genomic DNA, equivalent to tens of thousands of T cell genomes. Ten immunoSEQ deep assay plates were used to sequence the unsorted PBMC genomic DNA. Purified libraries were measured with a Qubit 3.0 fluorometer, size-checked on a Bioanalyzer 2100, and measured again with the KAPA Library Quantification kit. Every immunoSEQ 96-well plate was sequenced on a dedicated single-read 150-cycle Illumina NextSeq 550 flow cell. Regarding the original processing steps: The immunoSEQ output contained only junctional sequences without quality scores, so filtering could not match that applied to full-length reads. To assign V/J genes and CDR3, sequences were annotated against IMGT germline references using PyIR, a Python wrapper for IgBLAST v1.9. Any read was removed if the V/J assignment was weak (E-value above 1e-6), the CDR3 was missing, or the read contained stop codons, out-of-frame junctions, or ambiguous translated residues. V3J clonotypes were defined as sequences sharing an identical inferred V gene, J gene, and CDR3 amino acid sequence. To compute the percentage overlap between repertoires, the number of shared unique clonotypes was divided by the size of the smaller repertoire. Three approaches were used to assess repertoire richness: RTK rarefaction, the Chao1 estimator, and Recon v2.1 estimates of unobserved clonotypes. In TCRdb, the immuneACCESS table is reduced to in-frame sequences with V and J assigned. These tables do not hold every clone; where another copy was compared, an unresolved V gene accounts for under half, and the others remain unexplained. V and J calls plus clone size are reproduced from that table; the DNA served to infer D and trimming. The sample table records roughly 480,000 clones; roughly 85% of these occur just once. The top ten clones comprise more than 10% of the sample.

The donors were healthy, HIV-negative adults who had no recently reported acute infections or vaccinations. Every donor was a Caucasian adult living in Nashville, Tennessee, USA. For unsorted samples, 90 million or so PBMCs were counted and genomic DNA was extracted with the QIAamp DNA Blood Mini kit. Blood was collected by leukapheresis, and PBMCs were isolated by Ficoll-Histopaque density gradient centrifugation and then cryopreserved in liquid nitrogen vapor phase. Details on this clone: Its antigen remains undetermined. Nothing much larger sits one base from this clone, and base qualities are not available.

From cysteine to phenylalanine, the CDR3 is 14 amino acids long. This entry keeps only the CDR3 DNA: 42 bases, framed from base 1. The germline V gene encodes CDR1 MDHEN and CDR2 SYDVKM. Trimming leaves V shorter by 1 base and J shorter by 4 bases, with the junction holding 3 bases beyond the gene matches. The rearranged segments are TRBV28 and TRBJ1-2, and TRBD1 aligns with 7 junction nucleotides. This receptor was identified in a woman aged 40 to 55 in good health. Some clones in this sample may be carry-over from other donors' samples. The sample consisted of PBMCs. The sequenced DNA: TGTGCCAGCAGTTTATCCGGGACAGCCTATGGCTACACCTTC. Its translation is CASSLSGTAYGYTF.